This record concerns one T cell receptor beta chain sequence. The data derive from a study of blood T cell repertoires in COVID-19. Study processing details: Reference gene primer amplification in the assay estimated nucleated cell counts. The data were produced by immunoSEQ multiplex PCR, yet TCRdb's version contains in-frame clones alone and is incomplete. V, J and clone size were drawn from that table, and D and trimming were deduced from the DNA. The table lists 150,000 to 250,000 clones, about 80% of them singletons. From germline, CDR1 is SGHRS and CDR2 YFSETQ. The CDR3 contains 15 residues. V lost 5 bases to trimming and J lost 5 bases; unmatched junction nucleotides: 7.

This receptor was identified in a man aged 35 to 55 who had recovered from COVID-19. Sequenced: PBMCs or T cells enriched from blood (not recorded which). The chain combines TRBV5-1 with TRBJ2-2; TRBD2 matches at 9 bases. CDR3 nucleotide sequence: TGCGCCAGCAGACCGGCTCTAGCGGGGACCGGGGAGCTGTTTTTT. It yields the protein CASRPALAGTGELFF.